The present T cell receptor (beta chain) was sequenced within a study of shared clonotypes between healthy human individuals (TCRdb year 2020). Regarding the complete study: The cohort comprised a couple of women and a few men aged 18 to 49 years. For each donor, three plates each were used for CD4 naive and CD4 memory, two plates were used for CD8 naive, and one plate was used for CD8 memory. Per donor, leukapheresis produced somewhere between about 0.94 and 8.9 billion PBMCs. Blood TCR repertoires of about 5 healthy adults were deeply sequenced to estimate repertoire size and the extent of clonotype sharing between individuals. To increase sequencing depth and limit assay-specific biases, different laboratories used diverse techniques to prepare libraries and sequence TCR repertoires.

Results the study describes overall, beyond this receptor: Incomplete sequencing was indicated by rarefaction of sorted-subset datasets, despite the large sequencing depth. Estimated clonotype richness was generally larger for naive than for memory subsets. Sharing across a few donors was observed for around 5% of naive CD4, over 3% of naive CD8, over 2% of memory CD4, and 0.4% of memory CD8 clonotypes. Based on pairwise subsampling, the degree of clonotype sharing among donors was expected to be affected by sequencing depth. Sampling was restricted to blood, and TCR repertoires in tissues likely differ from the TCR repertoires found in blood. Compared with non-shared clonotypes, the clonotypes found in all four sorted-subset donors had higher generation probabilities. The genetic and exposure-history diversity represented was limited by the small number of donors.

CDR1 and CDR2 are drawn from the germline V gene: MNHNS, SASEGT. CDR3 length: 17 amino acids, cysteine to phenylalanine. Just the 51-base CDR3 DNA is kept, in frame starting at base 1. Between the V and J ends, shortened by 3 bases and 0 bases respectively, the junction contains 16 bases. Using the deep immunoSEQ assay, TCR CDR3 regions were amplified from genomic DNA by multiplex PCR. Genomic DNA extracted from each cell subset was distributed evenly over all wells of several immunoSEQ 96-well plates, and each plate served as one replicate. For sorted subsets, each replicate PCR was loaded with around 200 ng genomic DNA, equivalent to 25,000 to 35,000 T cell genomes. Purified libraries were measured with a Qubit 3.0 fluorometer, size-checked on a Bioanalyzer 2100, and measured again with the KAPA Library Quantification kit. A separate single-read 150-cycle Illumina NextSeq 550 flow cell was used to sequence each immunoSEQ 96-well plate. As for the authors' bioinformatics: Because the immunoSEQ output included only junctional sequences and no quality scores, the filtering could not be the same as the filtering used for full-length reads. To assign V/J genes and CDR3, sequences were annotated using PyIR, a Python wrapper for IgBLAST v1.9, with IMGT germline references. Any read was removed if the V/J assignment was weak (E-value above 1e-6), the CDR3 was missing, or the read contained stop codons, out-of-frame junctions, or ambiguous translated residues. A V3J clonotype was defined by an identical inferred V gene, J gene, and CDR3 amino acid sequence. To compute the percentage overlap between repertoires, the number of shared unique clonotypes was divided by the size of the smaller repertoire. Three approaches were used to assess repertoire richness: RTK rarefaction, the Chao1 estimator, and Recon v2.1 estimates of unobserved clonotypes. Generation probabilities for all TCRbeta clonotypes obtained by the gDNA method from a few donors were computed using OLGA. Drawn from immuneACCESS, this table holds only the in-frame rearrangements with V and J called that TCRdb kept. Clones are partly lost; checked studies trace under half to an unresolved V gene and leave the rest unexplained. The D gene and trimming were derived from the DNA, and the V and J assignments and clone size from that table. The sample table lists about 2 million clones, 85% to 95% of them with a count of one. Together, the top ten hold 0.1% to 0.15% of the sample.

Healthy HIV-negative adults with no recently reported acute infections or vaccinations were included as donors. Every donor was a Caucasian adult residing in Nashville, Tennessee, USA. Magnetic negative selection was used to enrich CD4+ T cells, after which naive cells were positively selected on CD45RA and the negative fraction became the memory subset. Blood was collected by leukapheresis, and PBMCs were isolated by Ficoll-Histopaque density gradient centrifugation and then cryopreserved in liquid nitrogen vapor phase. Purity and quantity of every magnetically sorted T cell population were checked by analytical flow cytometry. Genomic DNA was isolated from each sorted fraction and quantified by UV absorbance on a Nanodrop 2000c. Concerning this clone: No antigen is known for it. No much larger clone exists at a distance of one base, and base qualities are not known.

This receptor was identified in a man in his late teens or twenties in good health. The chain couples TRBV6-1 to TRBJ2-3, with an unclear D gene assignment. The sequenced material came from naive CD4+ T cells sorted from blood. The sample's cell subset or site, from its label and the paper: CD45RA+ positively selected. The CDR3 reads CASSDLPAGPSTDTQYF. Here is the DNA: TGTGCCAGCAGTGATCTCCCAGCCGGGCCTAGCACAGATACGCAGTATTTT.